These 15 T cell receptor beta chains originate from one sample sequenced in a study of cytomegalovirus exposure and HLA in healthy donors. The repertoire was sequenced with immunoSEQ multiplex PCR; TCRdb's copy has only in-frame clones and lacks some. The top ten hold roughly 2.1% of the sample, which has about 110,000 clones, 88% seen once. The specimen was PBMCs. The receptors here all came from a woman aged 18-30 years in good health and CMV-seronegative.

V usage is TRBV7-2 and J usage is TRBJ2-7, with 7 bases lining up with TRBD1. Germline V gene data show CDR1 as SGHTA and CDR2 as FQGNSA. The junction had 6 bases not matched to a gene; V was cut back by 4 bases and J by 0 bases. This CDR3 has 15 amino acids. CDR3 nucleotides: TGTGCCAGCAGCTCCGGGACAGCGAGCTCCTACGAGCAGTACTTC. This encodes CASSSGTASSYEQYF.

V is TRBV7-2 and J is TRBJ1-5, with D hard to call. This CDR3 has 11 amino acids. Trimming left V 10 bases short and J 9 bases short, with 13 bases between. Germline V gene lookup returns CDR1 SGHTA and CDR2 FQGNSA. The CDR3 loop is CANGLMGPQHF. CDR3 nucleotides: TGTGCCAACGGACTAATGGGGCCCCAGCATTTT. The whole variable domain, remainder taken from reference TRBV7-2 and TRBJ1-5, is GAGVSQSPSNKVTEKGKDVELRCDPISGHTALYWYRQSLGQGLEFLIYFQGNSAPDKSGLPSDRFSAERTGGSVSTLTIQRTQQEDSAVYLCANGLMGPQHFGDGTRLSIL.

The chain couples TRBV13 to TRBJ1-1; 8 nucleotides match TRBD1. V dropped 5 bases and J dropped 5; count of bases not matched to a gene: 7. Germline V lookup: CDR1 PRHDT, CDR2 FYEKMQ (reference sequence). This CDR3 has 14 amino acids. The CDR3 protein is CASSTTGGRTEAFF. CDR3 nucleotides: TGTGCCAGCAGCACCACAGGGGGAAGGACTGAAGCTTTCTTT. The complete variable domain, with remaining parts taken from reference TRBV13 and TRBJ1-1, reads AAGVIQSPRHLIKEKRETATLKCYPIPRHDTVYWYQQGPGQDPQFLISFYEKMQSDKGSIPDRFSAQQFSDYHSELNMSSLELGDSALYFCASSTTGGRTEAFFGQGTRLTVV.

V gene TRBV18 combines with J gene TRBJ2-1; 13 bases align to TRBD2. Germline loops: CDR1 KGHSH, CDR2 LQKENI. The V segment lost 0 bases and the J segment 8 bases; nucleotides outside the gene matches: 1. The CDR3 runs to 15 residues. This chain's CDR3 is CASSPPGLAGHEQFF. CDR3 coding DNA: TGTGCCAGCTCACCACCGGGACTAGCGGGGCATGAGCAGTTCTTC.

This chain connects TRBV5-4 to TRBJ2-6; 10 bases match TRBD2. V was clipped by 5 bases and J by 2 bases; unmatched bases: 10. Per germline, CDR1 SGHNT and CDR2 YYREEE (reference sequence). The CDR3 extends over 18 amino acids. The CDR3 DNA reads TGTGCCAGCAGTGGCGCAGCGGGAGGGCCGCCTGGGGCCAACGTCCTGACTTTC. Translating gives CASSGAAGGPPGANVLTF.

V is TRBV6-1 and J is TRBJ1-1; D uncertain. Looked up from germline, CDR1 is MNHNS and CDR2 is SASEGT. Trimming left V 2 bases short and J 1 base short, with 5 bases between. The CDR3 loop spans 13 amino acids. The CDR3 DNA follows: TGTGCCAGCAGTGAACCCGGGAACACTGAAGCTTTCTTT. This encodes CASSEPGNTEAFF.

This chain uses TRBV9 with TRBJ2-2; 8 nucleotides line up with TRBD2. Germline V lookup: CDR1 SGDLS, CDR2 YYNGEE. The V and J ends lost 3 bases and 0 bases, in that order; junction bases with no gene match: 7. The CDR3 contains 17 residues. The CDR3 is CASSAPGLGANTGELFF. CDR3 nucleotide sequence: TGTGCCAGCAGCGCCCCGGGACTAGGGGCGAACACCGGGGAGCTGTTTTTT.

The chain has TRBV11-2 and TRBJ2-7, with 7 positions matching TRBD1. J was trimmed by 5 bases and V by 5 bases; bases with no gene match: 9. Germline CDR1 SGHAT, CDR2 FQNNGV. The CDR3 contains 14 residues. CDR3 DNA sequence: TGTGCCAGCAGCCCCCGACAGGGTTGGGACGAGCAGTACTTC. Translating gives CASSPRQGWDEQYF.

The chain links TRBV7-2 to TRBJ1-4; perhaps TRBD1 as D (5 bases). CDR3 size: 14 residues. V was trimmed by 5 bases and J by 1 base, leaving 8 bases between them. Germline assignment: CDR1 SGHTA and CDR2 FQGNSA. The CDR3 region has the DNA TGTGCCAGCAGCCCAGGGCTAACTAATGAAAAACTGTTTTTT. This sequence encodes CASSPGLTNEKLFF. The full variable domain, rest sourced from reference TRBV7-2 and TRBJ1-4, is GAGVSQSPSNKVTEKGKDVELRCDPISGHTALYWYRQSLGQGLEFLIYFQGNSAPDKSGLPSDRFSAERTGGSVSTLTIQRTQQEDSAVYLCASSPGLTNEKLFFGSGTQLSVL.

This rearrangement joins TRBV28 to TRBJ1-4, with D possibly matching TRBD1 (6 bases). Trimming took 4 bases from V and 9 from J, leaving 9 bases between them. From germline, CDR1 is MDHEN and CDR2 SYDVKM. The CDR3 has 12 residues. The DNA for the CDR3 is TGTGCCAGCAGTTCAACAGGGAAAAAACTGTTTTTT. Its protein is CASSSTGKKLFF.

This chain links TRBV6-5 with TRBJ2-3, with 9 bases aligning to TRBD1. This CDR3 is 15 amino acids long. After removal of 6 bases from V and 3 bases from J, the junction contained 7 bases not matched to a gene. Germline CDR1 is MNHEY and CDR2 is SVGAGI. The CDR3 DNA reads TGTGCCAGCAGCATACAGGGGGCTGATACAGATACGCAGTATTTT. Protein: CASSIQGADTDTQYF.

The chain joins TRBV27 to TRBJ2-7, with 9 positions matching TRBD1. There are 14 residues in the CDR3. Unmatched junction bases numbered 3, after V lost 6 bases and J lost 0 bases. The germline CDR1 and CDR2 sequences are MNHEY and SMNVEV (reference sequence). Here the CDR3 reads CASRRTGASYEQYF. The CDR3 DNA reads TGTGCCAGCAGACGGACAGGGGCCTCCTACGAGCAGTACTTC.

The count of this clone is one. This chain connects TRBV28 to TRBJ2-1; D is possibly TRBD2 (5 bases). The CDR3 spans 16 residues. The V end was cut by 4 bases, the J end by 6 bases, with 19 bases between. Germline loops: CDR1 MDHEN, CDR2 SYDVKM. CDR3 DNA sequence: TGTGCCAGCAGTTCCGCAGGCACACGAGGGTCCAATGAGCAGTTCTTC. Translating gives CASSSAGTRGSNEQFF.

The sample holds a few counts of this clone. This chain's CDR3 is CASSPDRDSTWAEAFF. The CDR3 bases are TGTGCCAGCTCACCAGACCGTGACAGTACATGGGCTGAAGCTTTCTTT. The rearrangement uses TRBV18 and TRBJ1-1; D is perhaps TRBD1 (5 bases). There are 16 residues in the CDR3. CDR1 KGHSH and CDR2 LQKENI come from the germline V gene. Deletions cut 2 bases from V and 6 bases from J, with 19 bases between.

This chain connects TRBV28 to TRBJ1-5; weak D call: TRBD1 (5 bases). V lost 4 bases, J lost 6 bases, and 25 bases lay in between. CDR3 length equals 18 residues. In germline, CDR1 is MDHEN, CDR2 SYDVKM. CDR3 loop: CASSSGLSRFHSGQPQHF. The CDR3 coding sequence is TGTGCCAGCAGTTCGGGACTCTCTCGGTTTCACTCTGGTCAGCCCCAGCATTTT.